This entry lists 30 T cell receptor beta chains sequenced from one sample in a study of Ad26.COV2.S vaccination and SARS-CoV-2 variants. Data came from immunoSEQ multiplex PCR; TCRdb stores just in-frame clones and leaves some out. This sample has about 350,000 clones; around 83% occur once, and the top ten carry around 3.3%. Specified treatment: around 19 received Ad26.COV2.S at low or high dose, single or two shots; roughly 5 received placebo; per-sample allocation not given. All samples were drawn on day 63, counting from the first vaccine or placebo injection. The sequences come from peripheral blood, collected in a trial of Ad26.COV2.S vaccine versus placebo. The receptors shown here come from a person between 18 and 60 years old who received the Ad26.COV2.S COVID-19 vaccine or a placebo.

V is TRBV24-1 and J is TRBJ2-7; 11 bases align to TRBD1. There are 15 residues in the CDR3. Germline V gene data show CDR1 as KGHDR and CDR2 as SFDVKD. J was trimmed by 6 bases and V by 3 bases; bases with no gene match: 6. The chain's CDR3 is CATSDPTGTGGEQYF. The DNA for the CDR3 is TGTGCCACCAGTGATCCAACCGGGACAGGGGGCGAGCAGTACTTC.

The rearrangement joins TRBV30 to TRBJ2-1, with TRBD2 as a possible D gene (6 bases). There are 11 residues in the CDR3. Germline CDR1 and CDR2: GTSNPN and SVGIG (reference sequence). Trimming pared 1 base from V and 10 bases from J, leaving 8 bases between. The CDR3 protein is CAWSGRDEQFF. CDR3 bases: TGTGCCTGGAGTGGGAGGGACGAGCAGTTCTTC.

The chain uses TRBV7-2 and TRBJ1-6; D perhaps matches TRBD1 (5 bases). There are 15 residues in the CDR3. In germline, CDR1 is SGHTA, CDR2 FQGNSA. Trimming left V 1 base short and J 8 bases short, with 12 bases between. As DNA, the CDR3 is TGTGCCAGCAGCTTAGGGTTGCAGGGCTATTCACCCCTCCACTTT. Its protein is CASSLGLQGYSPLHF.

The rearrangement joins TRBV23-1 to TRBJ1-4; D unresolved. TRBV23-1 is placed among ORFs of uncertain function. This CDR3 has 17 amino acids. V was shortened by 3 bases and J by 0 bases, with 14 bases between the two germline ends. The CDR3 region is CASSHPESTATNEKLFF. DNA of the CDR3: TGCGCCAGCAGTCACCCCGAATCTACAGCAACTAATGAAAAACTGTTTTTT.

The J gene is TRBJ2-3, the V gene TRBV19; 8 bases match TRBD2. The CDR3 totals 13 residues. The V segment lost 5 bases and the J segment 4 bases; nucleotides outside the gene matches: 2. Germline values: CDR1 LNHDA, CDR2 SQIVND (reference sequence). This chain's CDR3 is CASSVGRADTQYF. Written as DNA, the CDR3 is TGTGCCAGTAGTGTCGGGAGGGCAGATACGCAGTATTTT. The full variable domain, rest sourced from reference TRBV19 and TRBJ2-3, is DGGITQSPKYLFRKEGQNVTLSCEQNLNHDAMYWYRQDPGQGLRLIYYSQIVNDFQKGDIAEGYSVSREKKESFPLTVTSAQKNPTAFYLCASSVGRADTQYFGPGTRLTVL.

The V call is TRBV2, the J call TRBJ2-2; maybe TRBD1 (8 bases). Germline V gene data show CDR1 as SNHLY and CDR2 as FYNNEI. V was trimmed by 4 bases and J by 7 bases, leaving 16 bases between them. CDR3 length: 15 residues. The CDR3 coding sequence is TGTGCCAGCAGTGTCTCTACAGGGGGGGTCGGGGAGCTGTTTTTT. Its protein product is CASSVSTGGVGELFF.

The V and J genes are TRBV10-3 and TRBJ2-2; possibly TRBD1 for D (6 bases). Deletions cut 0 bases from V and 4 bases from J, with 12 bases between. Germline CDR1 and CDR2: ENHRY and SYGVKD. The CDR3 has 16 amino acids. CDR3 in DNA: TGTGCCATCAGTGAGTCTCCGGGACAAAGCACCGGGGAGCTGTTTTTT. It is translated as CAISESPGQSTGELFF.

V and J are TRBV7-8 and TRBJ2-3; 13 nucleotides match TRBD2. The CDR3 totals 18 residues. V dropped 0 bases and J dropped 0; count of bases not matched to a gene: 3. Germline CDR1 reads SGHVS; CDR2 reads FQNEAQ. The CDR3 bases are TGTGCCAGCAGCTTAGCGGGACTAGCGGGAAGTAGCACAGATACGCAGTATTTT. Translation: CASSLAGLAGSSTDTQYF.

The chain uses TRBV4-1 and TRBJ2-5, with 9 bases fitting TRBD2. CDR1 and CDR2 from the germline V gene are MGHRA and YSYEKL. After removal of 1 base from V and 5 bases from J, the junction contained 8 bases not matched to a gene. The CDR3 is made up of 16 amino acids. The CDR3 nucleotides are TGCGCCAGCAGCCAAGTTCTAGCGGGAAGCAGGGAGACCCAGTACTTC. This codes for CASSQVLAGSRETQYF.

This clone has only one observation. The J gene is TRBJ1-5, the V gene TRBV5-6; a weak D match, TRBD1 (6 bases). The germline V gene encodes CDR1 SGHDT and CDR2 YYEEEE. V lost 1 base to trimming and J lost 0 bases, with 17 bases between them. CDR3 length: 18 amino acids. The CDR3 sequence: CASSLSGQRILSNQPQHF. CDR3 coding DNA: TGTGCCAGCAGCTTGTCCGGACAGAGAATCCTTAGCAATCAGCCCCAGCATTTT.

V usage is TRBV7-2 and J usage is TRBJ1-2; D is possibly TRBD1 (6 bases). The CDR3 extends over 13 amino acids. Germline CDR1 reads SGHTA; CDR2 reads FQGNSA. V lost 8 bases and J 4 bases, leaving 14 bases between the germline ends. The CDR3 DNA follows: TGTGCCAGCGGCCATGGGGGCCTCTATGGCTACACCTTC. This encodes CASGHGGLYGYTF.

This clone was seen a few times. The chain carries TRBV4-3 and TRBJ1-1, with a possible D match to TRBD1 (6 bases). Germline V gives CDR1 LGHNA, CDR2 YSLEER. The V end was cut by 6 bases, the J end by 7 bases, with 18 bases between. CDR3 length: 14 residues. The CDR3 loop is CASRKMGGGGEAFF. CDR3 nucleotides: TGCGCCAGCAGAAAAATGGGAGGGGGTGGTGAAGCTTTCTTT.

V is TRBV24-1 and J is TRBJ2-7; 16 bases align to TRBD2. V gave up 2 bases and J gave up 7 bases; unmatched junction bases: 7. The length of the CDR3 is 17 residues. Germline values: CDR1 KGHDR, CDR2 SFDVKD. CDR3 residues: CATSDSGTSGRAAEQYF. As DNA, the CDR3 is TGTGCCACCAGTGATTCTGGGACTAGCGGGAGGGCTGCGGAGCAGTACTTC.

The chain employs TRBV11-2 and TRBJ2-1; 7 positions match TRBD1. Germline CDR1 is SGHAT and CDR2 is FQNNGV. CDR3 length equals 16 residues. Unmatched junction bases numbered 10, after V lost 2 bases and J lost 6 bases. CDR3 sequence (DNA): TGTGCCAGCAGCTTACACGACAGGGAGCCCTTCAATGAGCAGTTCTTC. Translating gives CASSLHDREPFNEQFF.

V is TRBV27 and J is TRBJ1-2, with D possibly TRBD1 on 5 matching bases. The V gene's germline CDR1 is MNHEY and CDR2 SMNVEV (reference sequence). This CDR3 spans 15 amino acids. V dropped 2 bases and J dropped 4 bases, with 14 bases sitting between them. The CDR3 region is CASSLMGGSSYGYTF. The DNA for the CDR3 is TGTGCCAGCAGTTTAATGGGGGGTTCGAGCTATGGCTACACCTTC.

The chain joins TRBV24-1 to TRBJ2-2; TRBD2 is a possible D gene (5 bases). The germline V gene encodes CDR1 KGHDR and CDR2 SFDVKD. V was cut by 12 bases and J by 3 bases, with 10 bases left in between. The CDR3 covers 12 residues. The DNA of the CDR3 is TGTGCCGCGGGTCGAGACACCGGGGAGCTGTTTTTT. Amino acid sequence: CAAGRDTGELFF.

The J gene is TRBJ2-6, the V gene TRBV29-1; no reliable D call. The CDR3 runs to 18 residues. Per the germline V gene, CDR1 is SQVTM and CDR2 is ANQGSEA. Trimming left V 7 bases short and J 2 bases short, with 24 bases between. This CDR3 reads CSALIQALKGTGANVLTF. CDR3 in DNA: TGCAGCGCTTTAATTCAGGCCCTAAAAGGAACTGGGGCCAACGTCCTGACTTTC. The variable domain in full, completed from reference TRBV29-1 and TRBJ2-6, reads SAVISQKPSRDICQRGTSLTIQCQVDSQVTMMFWYRQQPGQSLTLIATANQGSEATYESGFVIDKFPISRPNLTFSTLTVSNMSPEDSSIYLCSALIQALKGTGANVLTFGAGSRLTVL.

This chain links TRBV5-4 with TRBJ2-3, with 9 bases fitting TRBD2. V lost 0 bases to trimming and J lost 9 bases; unmatched junction nucleotides: 11. The CDR3 totals 16 residues. CDR1 is SGHNT and CDR2 is YYREEE in the germline V gene (reference sequence). CDR3 sequence reads: CASSLARSGRPITQYF. As DNA, the CDR3 is TGTGCCAGCAGCTTGGCGAGAAGCGGGAGGCCCATCACGCAGTATTTT. The full variable domain, completed using reference TRBV5-4 and TRBJ2-3, is ETGVTQSPTHLIKTRGQQVTLRCSSQSGHNTVSWYQQALGQGPQFIFQYYREEENGRGNFPPRFSGLQFPNYSSELNVNALELDDSALYLCASSLARSGRPITQYFGPGTRLTVL.

The chain employs TRBV7-2 and TRBJ1-5; D remains ambiguous. Per the germline V gene, CDR1 is SGHTA and CDR2 is FQGNSA. This CDR3 is 12 amino acids long. Trimming left V 2 bases short and J 8 bases short, with 7 bases between. The CDR3 spells CASSLRDEPQHF. As DNA, the CDR3 is TGTGCCAGCAGCTTAAGAGACGAGCCCCAGCATTTT. Based on the CDR3 plus reference TRBV7-2 and TRBJ1-5, the full variable domain is GAGVSQSPSNKVTEKGKDVELRCDPISGHTALYWYRQSLGQGLEFLIYFQGNSAPDKSGLPSDRFSAERTGGSVSTLTIQRTQQEDSAVYLCASSLRDEPQHFGDGTRLSIL.

CDR3 residues: CASSSPISGYEQYF. CDR3 sequence (DNA): TGTGCCAGCAGCTCGCCAATTTCCGGTTACGAGCAGTACTTC. The chain carries TRBV11-2 and TRBJ2-7; D ambiguous. Per germline, CDR1 SGHAT and CDR2 FQNNGV. This CDR3 is built from 14 residues. Trimming removed 4 bases at V and 4 bases at J, with 14 bases between. The whole variable domain, remainder taken from reference TRBV11-2 and TRBJ2-7, is EAGVAQSPRYKIIEKRQSVAFWCNPISGHATLYWYQQILGQGPKLLIQFQNNGVVDDSQLPKDRFSAERLKGVDSTLKIQPAKLEDSAVYLCASSSPISGYEQYFGPGTRLTVT.

The gene calls are TRBV11-2 and TRBJ2-1; 14 bases are shared with TRBD2. V lost 6 bases, J lost 7 bases, and 8 bases stayed unmatched. The germline gives CDR1 SGHAT, CDR2 FQNNGV. This CDR3 spans 16 amino acids. The CDR3 loop reads CASRSPGTSGRNEQFF. The CDR3 nucleotides read TGTGCCAGCAGGAGTCCAGGGACTAGCGGGAGAAATGAGCAGTTCTTC. Drawing the rest from reference TRBV11-2 and TRBJ2-1, the complete variable domain is EAGVAQSPRYKIIEKRQSVAFWCNPISGHATLYWYQQILGQGPKLLIQFQNNGVVDDSQLPKDRFSAERLKGVDSTLKIQPAKLEDSAVYLCASRSPGTSGRNEQFFGPGTRLTVL.

The V gene is TRBV30, the J gene TRBJ1-1, with D uncertain. Trimming stripped 8 bases from V and 2 bases from J, with 9 bases between. Germline CDR1 is GTSNPN and CDR2 is SVGIG (reference sequence). The CDR3 consists of 11 residues. CDR3 sequence: CARGANTEAFF. The DNA for the CDR3 is TGTGCCCGCGGAGCCAACACTGAAGCTTTCTTT.

This clone was seen a single time. This chain joins TRBV7-2 and TRBJ2-1, with unresolved D. The CDR3 totals 13 residues. CDR1 SGHTA and CDR2 FQGNSA come from the germline V gene. V was shortened by 3 bases and J by 7 bases, with 10 bases between the two germline ends. CDR3 region: CASSLPKGNEQFF. In DNA, the CDR3 is TGTGCCAGCAGCTTGCCGAAGGGAAATGAGCAGTTCTTC.

The chain employs TRBV25-1 and TRBJ2-7; 8 nucleotides align to TRBD1. This CDR3 has 16 residues. Germline-derived CDR1 and CDR2 are MGHDK and SYGVNS. V shed 0 bases and J 3 bases; nucleotides not matched to a gene: 7. CDR3 DNA: TGTGCCAGCAGTGAATATGAGGGGACAGGAATCTACGAGCAGTACTTC. Translation: CASSEYEGTGIYEQYF.

The chain has TRBV9 and TRBJ2-5; D is unresolved. Per germline, CDR1 SGDLS and CDR2 YYNGEE. V shed 0 bases and J shed 2 bases, with 8 bases lying between them. This CDR3 is built from 14 residues. For the CDR3, the DNA is TGTGCCAGCAGCGTAGGCGGAGAACAAGAGACCCAGTACTTC. Its translation: CASSVGGEQETQYF.

This chain links TRBV10-3 with TRBJ1-1; the match to TRBD1 covers 8 bases. There are 13 residues in the CDR3. J lost 1 base, V lost 10 bases, and 5 bases had no gene match. Germline CDR1 is ENHRY and CDR2 is SYGVKD. In DNA form, the CDR3 reads TGTGCCAACAAGGACAGGGAGAACACTGAAGCTTTCTTT. Translating gives CANKDRENTEAFF.

This clone was recorded only once. The chain employs TRBV5-5 and TRBJ1-1; 10 bases line up with TRBD1. Germline V gene data show CDR1 as SGHKS and CDR2 as YYEKEE (reference sequence). After removal of 0 bases from V and 5 bases from J, the junction contained 4 bases not matched to a gene. The CDR3 extends over 15 amino acids. CDR3 sequence: CASSLGQGAWTEAFF. The CDR3 nucleotides are TGTGCCAGCAGCTTGGGACAGGGGGCTTGGACTGAAGCTTTCTTT.

This chain connects TRBV27 to TRBJ2-1, with D perhaps TRBD1 or TRBD2 (5 bases each). Germline CDR1 reads MNHEY; CDR2 reads SMNVEV (reference sequence). The CDR3 runs to 15 residues. V was trimmed by 2 bases and J by 0 bases, leaving 8 bases between them. CDR3: CASSLQGPSYNEQFF. CDR3 DNA sequence: TGTGCCAGCAGTTTACAGGGACCCTCCTACAATGAGCAGTTCTTC.

CDR3 sequence: CASSIPGQGAGYTF. The CDR3 nucleotides read TGTGCCAGCAGCATCCCGGGACAGGGGGCTGGCTACACCTTC. The chain uses TRBV5-4 and TRBJ1-2, with 12 bases fitting TRBD1. The V segment lost 4 bases and the J segment 7 bases; nucleotides outside the gene matches: 5. CDR3 length equals 14 residues. Germline V lookup: CDR1 SGHNT, CDR2 YYREEE (reference sequence). Looking up the rest from reference TRBV5-4 and TRBJ1-2 gives the full variable domain: ETGVTQSPTHLIKTRGQQVTLRCSSQSGHNTVSWYQQALGQGPQFIFQYYREEENGRGNFPPRFSGLQFPNYSSELNVNALELDDSALYLCASSIPGQGAGYTFGSGTRLTVV.

The chain carries TRBV27 and TRBJ2-7, with 7 positions matching TRBD1. V lost 1 base to trimming and J lost 0 bases; unmatched junction nucleotides: 12. CDR1 and CDR2 (germline): MNHEY, SMNVEV (reference sequence). CDR3 length: 18 residues. CDR3 DNA sequence: TGTGCCAGCAGTTTATTCGGCAGGGGGTTTCCTCTCTCCTACGAGCAGTACTTC. It codes for CASSLFGRGFPLSYEQYF.